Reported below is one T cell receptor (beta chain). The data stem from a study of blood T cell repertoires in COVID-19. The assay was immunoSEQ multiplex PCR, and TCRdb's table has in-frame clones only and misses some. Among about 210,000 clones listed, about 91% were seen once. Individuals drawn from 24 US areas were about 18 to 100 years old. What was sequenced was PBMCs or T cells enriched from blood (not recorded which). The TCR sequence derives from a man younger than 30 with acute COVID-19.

CDR3 nucleotides: TGTGCCAGCAGCTTCGTCCCCCAAGAGACCCAGTACTTC. Translation: CASSFVPQETQYF. This chain links TRBV5-5 with TRBJ2-5; D gene unclear. The CDR3 runs to 13 residues. The V end was cut by 2 bases, the J end by 1 base, with 6 bases between. CDR1 and CDR2 from the germline V gene are SGHKS and YYEKEE (reference sequence).